Below, 14 T cell receptor beta chains from the same sample are listed, as sequenced in a study of blood T cell repertoires in COVID-19. The protocol was immunoSEQ multiplex PCR, while the TCRdb copy is restricted to in-frame clones and leaves out a portion. The table has under 50,000 clones, roughly 90% seen once. The sample consisted of peripheral blood. All receptors derive from a human donor in a cohort sampled during active COVID-19.

V is TRBV3-1 (or the pseudogene TRBV3-2) and J is TRBJ2-1; 10 bases line up with TRBD2. In germline, CDR1 is LGHDT, CDR2 YNNKEL (reference sequence). After removal of 4 bases from V and 4 bases from J, the junction contained 13 bases not matched to a gene. This CDR3 region has 18 residues. This CDR3 reads CASSLGTSARPGYNEQFF. The CDR3 bases are TGTGCCAGCAGCCTCGGGACTAGCGCCCGTCCCGGTTACAATGAGCAGTTCTTC.

This rearrangement joins TRBV7-2 to TRBJ2-7; TRBD1 matches 9 bases. Germline V gene lookup returns CDR1 SGHTA and CDR2 FQGNSA. Unmatched junction bases numbered 5, after V lost 1 base and J lost 7 bases. The CDR3 length is 14 residues. CDR3 bases: TGTGCCAGCAGCTTAGTGGACAGGGGTGTTGAGCAGTACTTC. Its translation: CASSLVDRGVEQYF.

This chain links TRBV30 with TRBJ1-6; 7 positions agree with TRBD1. J lost 2 bases, V lost 3 bases, and 13 bases had no gene match. Germline V gene sequence: CDR1 GTSNPN, CDR2 SVGIG (reference sequence). The CDR3 totals 18 residues. The CDR3 nucleotides read TGTGCCTGGAGACTGAGGACAGGAAAGGGGACCTATAATTCACCCCTCCACTTT. The encoded protein is CAWRLRTGKGTYNSPLHF.

J is TRBJ2-2 and V is TRBV10-2; D gene uncertain. The CDR3 covers 14 residues. In germline, CDR1 is WSHSY, CDR2 SAAADI. With 2 bases removed from V and 6 bases from J, the gap between germline ends came to 10 bases. The CDR3 coding sequence is TGCGCCAGCAGTGAGAGGCCTGGGCCCGGGGAGCTGTTTTTT. Translating it yields CASSERPGPGELFF.

This clone is a singleton in its sample. The rearrangement uses TRBV19 and TRBJ1-2; D possibly corresponds to TRBD1 (5 bases). Looked up from germline, CDR1 is LNHDA and CDR2 is SQIVND (reference sequence). CDR3 size: 14 residues. V was pared by 9 bases and J by 8 bases, with 22 bases between. CDR3 nucleotides: TGTGCCAGCTTACCCGACCCCCAGGGAGGGGGCTACACCTTC. Protein product: CASLPDPQGGGYTF.

The CDR3 region is CASRAQGVDGYTF. The CDR3 DNA is TGTGCCAGCAGGGCTCAGGGCGTGGACGGCTACACCTTC. This rearrangement joins TRBV6-5 to TRBJ1-2, with a weak D call TRBD1 (5 bases). The CDR3 totals 13 residues. CDR1 and CDR2 from the germline V gene are MNHEY and SVGAGI. V shed 6 bases and J shed 8 bases, with 16 bases lying between them.

This chain joins TRBV19 and TRBJ2-7; 7 bases are a match to TRBD1. The germline V gene has CDR1 LNHDA and CDR2 SQIVND (reference sequence). After removal of 1 base from V and 1 base from J, the junction contained 1 base not matched to a gene. The CDR3 is made up of 14 amino acids. Here the CDR3 DNA reads TGTGCCAGTAGTATAGGGGGACAGTCCTACGAGCAGTACTTC. Encoded protein: CASSIGGQSYEQYF.

The chain couples TRBV28 to TRBJ2-1, with D possibly matching TRBD2 (6 bases). The CDR3 sequence is 17 residues long. Germline lookup yields CDR1 MDHEN and CDR2 SYDVKM. V lost 7 bases and J lost 5, with 24 bases in between. The CDR3 region is CASKVKFHRDWDNEQFF. In DNA form, the CDR3 reads TGTGCCAGCAAGGTGAAATTCCACCGGGACTGGGACAATGAGCAGTTCTTC.

The chain uses TRBV7-3 and TRBJ2-5, with D possibly TRBD1 on 8 matching bases. The CDR3 sequence is 14 residues long. V was shortened by 4 bases and J by 5 bases, with 14 bases between the two germline ends. Germline CDR1 reads SGHTA; CDR2 reads FQGTGA. The CDR3 bases are TGTGCCAGCAGCTCCGGACAGGGAGGGGAGACCCAGTACTTC. Its protein product is CASSSGQGGETQYF.

The V gene is TRBV3-1 (or the pseudogene TRBV3-2), the J gene TRBJ1-5, with a weak D call TRBD1 (5 bases). Germline CDR1 and CDR2: LGHDT and YNNKEL (reference sequence). This CDR3 spans 18 amino acids. Between the trimmed V and J ends, which lost 1 base and 0 bases, there was a span of 16 bases. CDR3: CASSQGLNRSISNQPQHF. CDR3 nucleotides: TGTGCCAGCAGCCAAGGCCTCAACAGGTCAATTAGCAATCAGCCCCAGCATTTT.

V and J are TRBV7-8 and TRBJ1-1; D gene uncertain. This CDR3 has 17 residues. From germline, CDR1 is SGHVS and CDR2 FQNEAQ. The V end was cut by 4 bases, the J end by 5 bases, with 23 bases between. Here the CDR3 reads CASSSIEPLIVGTEAFF. DNA for the CDR3: TGTGCCAGCAGCTCCATAGAACCACTAATAGTTGGGACTGAAGCTTTCTTT.

The gene calls are TRBV30 and TRBJ1-4; 9 nucleotides agree with TRBD1. This CDR3 comprises 15 residues. Germline assignment: CDR1 GTSNPN and CDR2 SVGIG (reference sequence). V trimming: 4 bases; J trimming: 6 bases; junction bases outside the gene matches: 9. The CDR3 DNA follows: TGTGCCTGGAACCCGGGGACAGGGTCTCATGAAAAACTGTTTTTT. Translating it yields CAWNPGTGSHEKLFF. The complete variable domain, with remaining parts taken from reference TRBV30 and TRBJ1-4, reads SQTIHQWPATLVQPVGSPLSLECTVEGTSNPNLYWYRQAAGRGLQLLFYSVGIGQISSEVPQNLSASRPQDRQFILSSKKLLLSDSGFYLCAWNPGTGSHEKLFFGSGTQLSVL.

This clone was detected only a few times. V and J are TRBV6-5 and TRBJ2-7; TRBD1 matches 8 bases. The CDR3 length is 15 residues. CDR1 is MNHEY, CDR2 SVGAGI, per germline. The V gene end was trimmed by 2 bases and the J gene end by 7 bases; junction bases not matched to a gene: 10. CDR3 nucleotide sequence: TGTGCCAGCAGTTACACCGGACAGGGTTTGGGGGAGCAGTACTTC. Protein product: CASSYTGQGLGEQYF.

The chain links TRBV5-8 to TRBJ1-2, with D unclear. Trimming stripped 4 bases from V and 7 bases from J, with 23 bases between. This CDR3 contains 16 residues. From germline, CDR1 is SGHTS and CDR2 YDEGEE. The CDR3 loop reads CASSVSDSLRLRGYTF. The CDR3 DNA follows: TGTGCCAGCAGCGTCTCGGACTCCTTACGTCTCCGTGGCTACACCTTC.